These 20 T cell receptor beta chains share one sample of origin, sequenced in a study of Ad26.COV2.S vaccination and SARS-CoV-2 variants. As to treatment: some 20 received Ad26.COV2.S at low or high dose, single or two shots; roughly five received placebo; per-sample allocation not given. At day 63 after the first vaccine or placebo injection, samples were drawn. The repertoire was sequenced with immunoSEQ multiplex PCR; TCRdb's copy has only in-frame clones and lacks some. The data hold more than 400,000 clones, with about nine tenths observed a single time. This specimen was peripheral blood, taken in a trial of Ad26.COV2.S vaccine versus placebo. The receptors shown here come from a person aged 18-60 years who received the Ad26.COV2.S COVID-19 vaccine or a placebo.

V gene TRBV3-1 (or the pseudogene TRBV3-2) combines with J gene TRBJ2-1; TRBD1 agrees at 11 bases. CDR1 is LGHDT, CDR2 YNNKEL, per germline (reference sequence). The CDR3 totals 15 residues. The J segment lost 8 bases and the V segment lost 4 bases, leaving 7 bases of the junction unmatched. CDR3 sequence: CASSRPGQGVYEQFF. CDR3 in DNA: TGTGCCAGCAGCCGTCCGGGACAGGGGGTTTATGAGCAGTTCTTC.

This chain uses TRBV4-1 with TRBJ2-1, with 8 positions matching TRBD1. The CDR3 has 16 amino acids. The ends lost 1 base at V and 6 bases at J; junction bases unmatched: 8. From germline, CDR1 is MGHRA and CDR2 YSYEKL. The CDR3 sequence: CASSQGQGPQPNEQFF. Here the CDR3 DNA reads TGCGCCAGCAGCCAAGGACAGGGGCCGCAACCCAATGAGCAGTTCTTC.

This sequence joins TRBV4-3 and TRBJ2-7, with 13 bases lining up with TRBD2. Trimming cost V 1 base and J 3 bases; bases outside gene matches: 9. Germline CDR1 and CDR2: LGHNA and YSLEER. The CDR3 has 18 residues. For the CDR3, the DNA is TGCGCCAGCAGCCAAGCATTCTCGGGACTAGCGGGATTCTACGAGCAGTACTTC. This sequence encodes CASSQAFSGLAGFYEQYF.

This rearrangement joins TRBV10-2 to TRBJ2-1; 8 bases match TRBD2. The germline V gene encodes CDR1 WSHSY and CDR2 SAAADI. There are 18 residues in the CDR3. V shed 3 bases, J shed 3 bases, and the junction held 13 bases outside the gene matches. CDR3 loop: CASSDPSRLAYRYNEQFF. The DNA for the CDR3 is TGCGCCAGCAGTGACCCCTCCCGACTAGCGTATCGCTACAATGAGCAGTTCTTC.

The chain links TRBV6-5 to TRBJ2-7; 10 bases map to TRBD1. Germline trimming cut 10 bases from V and 0 bases from J; bases unmatched to any gene: 3. This CDR3 has 13 residues. CDR1 is MNHEY, CDR2 SVGAGI, per germline. CDR3 nucleotides: TGTGCCACGTGGACAGGGGGCTCCTACGAGCAGTACTTC. Protein product: CATWTGGSYEQYF.

This chain links TRBV28 with TRBJ2-5; D is unclear. Trimming removed 6 bases from V and 3 bases from J, with 17 bases in between. Germline V gene data show CDR1 as MDHEN and CDR2 as SYDVKM. The CDR3 is made up of 15 amino acids. CDR3 sequence reads: CASSPSRWVEETQYF. CDR3 DNA: TGTGCCAGCAGCCCCTCCCGGTGGGTGGAAGAGACCCAGTACTTC.

J is TRBJ1-1 and V is TRBV28; TRBD1 agrees at 9 bases. In germline, CDR1 is MDHEN, CDR2 SYDVKM. V gave up 5 bases and J gave up 10 bases; unmatched junction bases: 5. This CDR3 has 12 amino acids. CDR3 protein: CASSHRGLVAFF. The CDR3 nucleotides read TGTGCCAGCAGTCACAGGGGGCTGGTAGCTTTCTTT.

This clone was observed once. The J gene is TRBJ2-1, the V gene TRBV18; D remains unclear. Germline values: CDR1 KGHSH, CDR2 LQKENI. V lost 2 bases and J 9 bases, leaving 8 bases between the germline ends. This CDR3 contains 12 residues. This CDR3 is CASSPFQTEQFF. CDR3 nucleotide sequence: TGTGCCAGCTCACCATTTCAGACTGAGCAGTTCTTC.

The chain is built from TRBV19 and TRBJ1-1; D possibly corresponds to TRBD1 (6 bases). Germline CDR1 LNHDA, CDR2 SQIVND (reference sequence). The CDR3 consists of 15 residues. The V end was cut by 5 bases, the J end by 2 bases, with 15 bases between. CDR3 region: CASSLRTDTNTEAFF. The CDR3 nucleotides are TGTGCCAGTAGTCTCCGGACAGACACTAACACTGAAGCTTTCTTT.

The rearrangement links TRBV7-9 to TRBJ1-2, with unresolved D. The germline CDR1 and CDR2 sequences are SEHNR and FQNEAQ (reference sequence). This CDR3 contains 12 residues. V was shortened by 5 bases and J by 4 bases, with 8 bases between the two germline ends. In DNA form, the CDR3 reads TGTGCCAGCAGCCCGCGCGCCTATGGCTACACCTTC. It codes for CASSPRAYGYTF.

The rearrangement links TRBV6-2 or TRBV6-3 to TRBJ2-6; perhaps TRBD1 as D (6 bases). Between the trimmed V and J ends, which lost 5 bases and 0 bases, there was a span of 8 bases. Per germline, CDR1 MNHEY and CDR2 SVGEGT. This CDR3 is built from 15 residues. For the CDR3, the DNA is TGTGCCAGCAGTCAACAGGGCTCTGGGGCCAACGTCCTGACTTTC. Translating it yields CASSQQGSGANVLTF.

V usage is TRBV19 and J usage is TRBJ2-6; D is uncertain. Trimming pared 2 bases from V and 1 base from J, leaving 6 bases between. This CDR3 has 15 residues. The germline V gene has CDR1 LNHDA and CDR2 SQIVND (reference sequence). CDR3 DNA sequence: TGTGCCAGTAGTATATCAATATCTGGGGCCAACGTCCTGACTTTC. This gives the protein CASSISISGANVLTF.

The J gene is TRBJ2-2, the V gene TRBV9; either TRBD1 or TRBD2 may fit D (5 bases each). Per the germline V gene, CDR1 is SGDLS and CDR2 is YYNGEE. The CDR3 has 14 amino acids. Trimming shortened V by 6 bases and J by 4 bases, and 13 bases separated the two germline ends. In DNA, the CDR3 is TGTGCCAGCATGCCCGGGGCGGGCACCGGGGAGCTGTTTTTT. The encoded protein is CASMPGAGTGELFF.

The V gene is TRBV7-2, the J gene TRBJ2-1; TRBD2 matches 9 bases. The CDR3 runs 14 residues. The V segment lost 5 bases and the J segment 9 bases; nucleotides outside the gene matches: 8. Germline V gene lookup returns CDR1 SGHTA and CDR2 FQGNSA. CDR3: CASSRREGRGEQFF. The CDR3 nucleotides read TGTGCCAGCAGCCGGCGGGAGGGCCGGGGTGAGCAGTTCTTC.

The chain carries TRBV24-1 and TRBJ2-3, with unresolved D. The germline V gene has CDR1 KGHDR and CDR2 SFDVKD. Trimming took off 0 bases at V and 2 bases at J, with 5 bases between the two ends. This CDR3 contains 14 residues. CDR3 bases: TGTGCCACCAGTGATTTGGGCAACACAGATACGCAGTATTTT. Protein sequence: CATSDLGNTDTQYF.

The V gene is TRBV6-5, the J gene TRBJ2-5; maybe TRBD1 (7 bases). The V end lost 8 bases, the J end lost 5 bases, and 21 bases lay between the germline ends. Germline-derived CDR1 and CDR2 are MNHEY and SVGAGI. The CDR3 is made up of 15 amino acids. CDR3 nucleotide sequence: TGTGCCAGCGTCTCTCGCAGGGGGGTCGGGGAGACCCAGTACTTC. This sequence encodes CASVSRRGVGETQYF.

This clone was detected once. As DNA, the CDR3 is TGTGCCAGCAGCTCCCCAGTCTACAATGAGCAGTTCTTC. It encodes CASSSPVYNEQFF. This chain links TRBV7-2 with TRBJ2-1; the D is unclear. This CDR3 is 13 amino acids long. V was trimmed by 4 bases and J by 3 bases, leaving 7 bases between them. Germline CDR1 reads SGHTA; CDR2 reads FQGNSA.

This clone was observed a few times. The genes are TRBV11-2 and TRBJ2-1; 11 bases map to TRBD1. Germline V CDR1 and CDR2: SGHAT, FQNNGV. The CDR3 is 16 amino acids. Trimming took 5 bases from V and 12 from J; bases not matched to a gene: 15. CDR3 DNA sequence: TGTGCCAGCAGCCCGAGTCCGGGACAGGGGGTTCAGGGGCAGTTCTTC. This codes for CASSPSPGQGVQGQFF.

This clone has only one observation. The chain has TRBV12-3 or TRBV12-4 and TRBJ2-7, with D maybe TRBD1 (5 bases). The CDR3 extends over 13 amino acids. V lost 6 bases, J lost 3 bases, and 12 bases lay in between. The CDR3 DNA is TGTGCCAGCAGAACAGGTTCTGGCTACGAGCAGTACTTC. It is translated as CASRTGSGYEQYF.

This clone has just one count. V and J are TRBV9 and TRBJ1-2, with TRBD1 matching 10 bases. From germline, CDR1 is SGDLS and CDR2 YYNGEE. The V segment lost 3 bases and the J segment 4 bases; nucleotides outside the gene matches: 6. The length of the CDR3 is 15 residues. The CDR3 region is CASSGDRGGIYGYTF. The CDR3 DNA sequence: TGTGCCAGCAGCGGGGACAGGGGCGGGATCTATGGCTACACCTTC.